The 11 T cell receptor beta chains below all came from one sample that was sequenced in a study of T cells in Graves' hyperthyroidism and ophthalmopathy. RNA transcripts served as the template for amplifying TCR beta CDR3 regions. Carried out on the TCR CDR3, a first-round RT-PCR used the HTBI primer set. TCRdb ran MiXCR on the multiplex PCR reads and lists one entry per CDR3 protein. Of about 290,000 distinct CDR3 sequences in the sample, more than 10% were seen once. Sequencing was performed on blood. The receptors were gathered from a woman in her twenties or thirties with Graves' hyperthyroidism that later progressed to Graves' ophthalmopathy.

This clonotype was observed at least ten times. The genes are TRBV28 and TRBJ2-5, with 8 bases fitting TRBD2. The CDR3 contains 13 residues. In germline, CDR1 is MDHEN, CDR2 SYDVKM. V trimming: 8 bases; J trimming: 4 bases; junction bases outside the gene matches: 6. The DNA for the CDR3 is TGTGCCAGCGTCCGGGGGGGCCGAGAGACCCAGTACTTC. This encodes CASVRGGRETQYF.

This clonotype has at least ten counts. The rearrangement uses TRBV3-1 and TRBJ1-1, with D hard to call. Trimming removed 0 bases at V and 4 bases at J, with 9 bases between. Germline V gene data show CDR1 as LGHDT and CDR2 as YNNKEL (reference sequence). The CDR3 loop spans 14 amino acids. The CDR3 sequence is CASSQDRLTTEAFF. CDR3 in DNA: TGTGCCAGCAGCCAAGACAGACTAACCACTGAAGCTTTCTTT. The whole variable domain, filled in from reference TRBV3-1 and TRBJ1-1, reads DTAVSQTPKYLVTQMGNDKSIKCEQNLGHDTMYWYKQDSKKFLKIMFSYNNKELIINETVPNRFSPKSPDKAHLNLHINSLELGDSAVYFCASSQDRLTTEAFFGQGTRLTVV.

V is TRBV5-5 and J is TRBJ2-6; 8 bases agree with TRBD1. V was pared by 7 bases and J by 0 bases, with 6 bases of the junction left unmatched. This CDR3 contains 16 residues. From germline, CDR1 is SGHKS and CDR2 YYEKEE (reference sequence). Here the CDR3 reads CASAAGTGSGANVLTF. DNA of the CDR3: TGTGCCAGCGCGGCCGGGACAGGCTCTGGGGCCAACGTCCTGACTTTC.

V is TRBV4-1 and J is TRBJ2-1; no firm D call. The germline CDR1 and CDR2 sequences are MGHRA and YSYEKL. The CDR3 contains 16 residues. Trimming cost V 4 bases and J 2 bases, with 15 bases left between them. CDR3 sequence reads: CASSPNKVAPYNEQFF. The DNA for the CDR3 is TGCGCCAGCAGCCCAAATAAGGTAGCACCCTACAATGAGCAGTTCTTC.

A few counts support this clonotype. The rearrangement uses TRBV27 and TRBJ2-7, with 16 bases lining up with TRBD2. The CDR3 contains 18 residues. J gave up 5 bases and V 3 bases, and 10 bases lay outside the gene matches. CDR1 and CDR2 from the germline V gene are MNHEY and SMNVEV (reference sequence). This chain's CDR3 is CASSFAGTSGRAGNEQYF. CDR3 nucleotides: TGTGCCAGCAGTTTCGCCGGGACTAGCGGGAGGGCCGGGAACGAGCAGTACTTC.

Of note for this clonotype: A much larger clonotype is one base distant, so this may be a read error. The chain combines TRBV7-2 with TRBJ2-2; 9 nucleotides match TRBD1. The V and J ends lost 0 bases and 4 bases, in that order; junction bases with no gene match: 6. This CDR3 contains 17 residues. Germline V CDR1 and CDR2: SGHTA, FQGNSA. The DNA of the CDR3 is TGTGCCAGCAGCTTAGCTTGGACAGGGGCCTCCACCGGGGAGCTGTTTTTT. It translates to CASSLAWTGASTGELFF. Together with reference TRBV7-2 and TRBJ2-2, the CDR3 gives the full variable domain: GAGVSQSPSNKVTEKGKDVELRCDPISGHTALYWYRQSLGQGLEFLIYFQGNSAPDKSGLPSDRFSAERTGGSVSTLTIQRTQQEDSAVYLCASSLAWTGASTGELFFGEGSRLTVL.

The chain uses TRBV6-1 and TRBJ1-2, with D perhaps TRBD1 (6 bases). V lost 7 bases, J lost 6 bases, and 15 bases lay in between. The CDR3 spans 13 residues. Germline V gene sequence: CDR1 MNHNS, CDR2 SASEGT. This CDR3 is CASTRVQGHGYTF. In DNA form, the CDR3 reads TGTGCCAGCACCAGGGTACAGGGCCATGGCTACACCTTC.

Notes on this clonotype: This may be a read error: a much more frequent sequence differs by one nucleotide. The conserved closing phenylalanine or tryptophan is absent in this CDR3, likely reflecting a read error. The chain carries TRBV7-9 and TRBJ1-1; 7 bases line up with TRBD1. Germline V gene lookup returns CDR1 SEHNR and CDR2 FQNEAQ (reference sequence). Germline trimming cut 7 bases from V and 1 base from J; bases unmatched to any gene: 3. This CDR3 has 13 residues. This chain's CDR3 is CASIDRENTEAFS. In DNA, the CDR3 is TGTGCCAGCATCGACAGGGAGAACACTGAAGCTTTCTCT.

This clonotype was found many times. The rearrangement joins TRBV4-1 to TRBJ1-4; no definite D call. V was clipped by 5 bases and J by 7 bases, with 8 bases between them. Germline V gives CDR1 MGHRA, CDR2 YSYEKL. The CDR3 covers 12 residues. This CDR3 is CASSAVGEKLFF. CDR3 nucleotides: TGCGCCAGCAGCGCCGTCGGTGAAAAACTGTTTTTT.

This clonotype was picked up a small number of times. This rearrangement joins TRBV7-6 to TRBJ2-5, with D perhaps TRBD2 (7 bases). V lost 1 base, J lost 3 bases, and 18 bases lay in between. The CDR3 runs 17 residues. In germline, CDR1 is SGHVS, CDR2 FNYEAQ. DNA for the CDR3: TGTGCCAGCAGCTTAGAGGGGGGGCTATCCGTCGAAGAGACCCAGTACTTC. Amino acids: CASSLEGGLSVEETQYF.

J is TRBJ2-2 and V is TRBV11-1; D may be TRBD2 (6 bases). Germline loops: CDR1 SGHAT, CDR2 FQDESV (reference sequence). This CDR3 has 16 residues. V was pared by 2 bases and J by 1 base, with 11 bases between. The CDR3: CASSLHSGGNTGELFF. CDR3 sequence (DNA): TGTGCCAGCAGCTTACATAGCGGAGGGAACACCGGGGAGCTGTTTTTT.